The clone carrying this T cell receptor (beta chain) showed up just once. The target antigen is unknown. CD8+ and CD4+ T cells were negatively isolated; TEMRA cells were FACS-enriched. Random-hexamer reverse transcription was applied to 0.5 to 1 ug RNA. Using its own MiXCR run on the immunoSEQ multiplex PCR reads, TCRdb lists one record per CDR3 protein. The data contain 150,000 to 190,000 distinct CDR3 sequences, roughly 96% of them singletons. This sample was taken from a study of CD8 T cells in Susac syndrome. Overall study context: At the time of blood draw, patients with Susac syndrome were therapy-naive, receiving corticosteroids, or receiving intravenous immunoglobulin alone. Study-wide results and caveats: That the number of individuals in its TCR sequencing and HLA analysis was relatively small was acknowledged by the study. No clonal expansion appeared among CD4+ T cells in Susac patients.

From germline, CDR1 is SGHDT and CDR2 YYEEEE. V was cut by 1 base and J by 6 bases, with 5 bases left in between. This CDR3 spans 12 amino acids. The genes are TRBV5-6 and TRBJ2-1; no definite D call. Sequenced sample: CD4+ T cells from PBMCs. The source is a human donor with Susac syndrome. CDR3 nucleotide sequence: TGTGCCAGCAGCTTGCTCCCCAATGAGCAGTTCTTC. Protein sequence: CASSLLPNEQFF.